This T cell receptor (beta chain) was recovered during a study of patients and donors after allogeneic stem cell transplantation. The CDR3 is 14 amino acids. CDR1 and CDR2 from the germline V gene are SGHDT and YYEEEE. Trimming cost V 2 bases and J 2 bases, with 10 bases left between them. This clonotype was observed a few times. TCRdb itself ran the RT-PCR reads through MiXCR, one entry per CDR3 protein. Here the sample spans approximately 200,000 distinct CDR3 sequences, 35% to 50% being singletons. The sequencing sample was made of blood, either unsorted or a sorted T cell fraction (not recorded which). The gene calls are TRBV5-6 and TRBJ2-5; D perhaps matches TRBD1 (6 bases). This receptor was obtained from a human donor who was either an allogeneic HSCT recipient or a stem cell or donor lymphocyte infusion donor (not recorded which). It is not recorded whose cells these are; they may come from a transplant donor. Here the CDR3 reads CASSFTGSQETQYF. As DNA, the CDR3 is TGTGCCAGCAGCTTCACAGGGAGTCAAGAGACCCAGTACTTC.